The 17 T cell receptor beta chains listed next were all sequenced from one sample in a study of T cells in Graves' hyperthyroidism and ophthalmopathy. The CDR3 regions of TCR beta were amplified from RNA transcripts. A set of HTBI primers served as the primers for a first-round RT-PCR of the TCR CDR3. One entry per CDR3 protein results from TCRdb running MiXCR on the multiplex PCR reads. The sample has about 740,000 distinct CDR3 sequences, 12% to 15% seen once. Sequenced input: blood. These receptors all stem from a woman under 30 with Graves' hyperthyroidism.

This chain joins TRBV19 and TRBJ2-7; tentative D call: TRBD1 (6 bases). Germline-derived CDR1 and CDR2 are LNHDA and SQIVND (reference sequence). V was cut by 3 bases and J by 4 bases, with 16 bases left in between. The length of the CDR3 is 15 residues. CDR3 sequence (DNA): TGTGCCAGTAGTATCAACAGGGAAGGCGCGTACGAGCAGTACTTC. It codes for CASSINREGAYEQYF.

The chain employs TRBV2 and TRBJ2-3, with 11 bases identical to TRBD2. V shed 8 bases, J shed 0 bases, and the junction held 4 bases outside the gene matches. Germline-derived CDR1 and CDR2 are SNHLY and FYNNEI. This CDR3 is 15 amino acids long. For the CDR3, the DNA is TGTGCCAGCCTGAGGACTAGCGGGAGCACAGATACGCAGTATTTT. Translated, it gives CASLRTSGSTDTQYF.

At least ten counts were recorded for this clonotype. The chain joins TRBV10-1 to TRBJ2-1; 9 nucleotides line up with TRBD2. Germline trimming cut 2 bases from V and 7 bases from J; bases unmatched to any gene: 9. CDR3 length: 16 residues. Germline CDR1 reads WNHNN; CDR2 reads SYGVQD (reference sequence). CDR3: CASSEVSLAGHNEQFF. In nucleotides, the CDR3 is TGCGCCAGCAGTGAGGTATCCCTAGCGGGACATAATGAGCAGTTCTTC.

This clonotype was observed at least ten times. V and J are TRBV10-3 and TRBJ2-7; TRBD2 matches 8 bases. V was clipped by 3 bases and J by 3 bases; unmatched bases: 10. The length of the CDR3 is 16 residues. In germline, CDR1 is ENHRY, CDR2 SYGVKD. The CDR3 bases are TGTGCCATCAGTGATGCCCTAAAGCGGGAGAGCTACGAGCAGTACTTC. It specifies CAISDALKRESYEQYF.

J is TRBJ2-2 and V is TRBV6-1, with D possibly matching TRBD2 (5 bases). CDR1 and CDR2 from the germline V gene are MNHNS and SASEGT. Trimming shortened V by 6 bases and J by 0 bases, and 20 bases separated the two germline ends. CDR3 length: 18 residues. The CDR3 region is CASSIVTRGRSNTGELFF. CDR3 DNA: TGTGCCAGCAGCATAGTTACGCGAGGGCGGTCGAACACCGGGGAGCTGTTTTTT.

The J gene is TRBJ1-2, the V gene TRBV6-1, with 12 bases lining up with TRBD1. V gave up 2 bases and J gave up 2 bases; unmatched junction bases: 6. Germline CDR1 reads MNHNS; CDR2 reads SASEGT. This CDR3 spans 17 amino acids. CDR3 residues: CASSERDRGRRNYGYTF. CDR3 sequence (DNA): TGTGCCAGCAGTGAACGGGACAGGGGGCGTAGGAACTATGGCTACACCTTC.

For this clonotype: At one boundary the junction diverges from the germline segment, which might be a read error. The CDR3 reads CASIYNRQLNQPQHF. CDR3 coding DNA: TGTGCCAGCATTTACAACAGACAGCTCAATCAGCCCCAGCATTTT. This chain uses TRBV6-5 with TRBJ1-5; tentative D call: TRBD1 (5 bases). There are 15 residues in the CDR3. In germline, CDR1 is MNHEY, CDR2 SVGAGI.

This clonotype is a singleton in its sample. This CDR3 is CATSGQGGGRTDTQYF. The CDR3 nucleotides are TGTGCCACCAGTGGTCAAGGCGGAGGGAGGACAGATACGCAGTATTTT. The chain is built from TRBV24-1 and TRBJ2-3; maybe TRBD2 (6 bases). CDR3 length equals 16 residues. The germline CDR1 and CDR2 sequences are KGHDR and SFDVKD. V lost 5 bases, J lost 3 bases, and 17 bases lay in between.

This clonotype was observed many times. J is TRBJ1-2 and V is TRBV2; D is undetermined. The CDR3 runs 12 residues. Deletions cut 9 bases from V and 2 bases from J, with 10 bases between. CDR1 is SNHLY and CDR2 is FYNNEI in the germline V gene. CDR3: CARTLLNYGYTF. The CDR3 DNA is TGTGCCAGGACACTCCTCAACTATGGCTACACCTTC.

This clonotype was recorded a few times. The genes are TRBV30 and TRBJ1-1, with D maybe TRBD1 (6 bases). The CDR3 covers 13 residues. Germline CDR1 GTSNPN, CDR2 SVGIG (reference sequence). V was shortened by 4 bases and J by 0 bases, with 9 bases between the two germline ends. The CDR3 sequence: CAWTRQVNTEAFF. The CDR3 DNA follows: TGTGCCTGGACCCGACAGGTGAACACTGAAGCTTTCTTT.

There are a few counts of this clonotype. The V gene is TRBV7-9, the J gene TRBJ2-7; 10 bases map to TRBD2. The CDR3 is 18 residues long. Germline trimming cut 4 bases from V and 2 bases from J; bases unmatched to any gene: 14. The germline V gene has CDR1 SEHNR and CDR2 FQNEAQ (reference sequence). The CDR3 sequence: CASSSPLAGSSGTYEQYF. The CDR3 DNA follows: TGTGCCAGCAGCTCCCCACTAGCGGGGTCCTCGGGTACCTACGAGCAGTACTTC.

This clonotype appeared many times. This chain joins TRBV6-5 and TRBJ2-3; D ambiguous. Germline loops: CDR1 MNHEY, CDR2 SVGAGI. CDR3 length: 15 amino acids. V lost 0 bases to trimming and J lost 2 bases, with 9 bases between them. The CDR3 loop reads CASSYSGKSTDTQYF. The CDR3 DNA reads TGTGCCAGCAGTTACTCTGGGAAGTCCACAGATACGCAGTATTTT.

This chain connects TRBV25-1 to TRBJ1-1, with D perhaps TRBD1 (5 bases). V was clipped by 4 bases and J by 2 bases, with 14 bases between them. Germline CDR1 and CDR2: MGHDK and SYGVNS. The CDR3 consists of 15 residues. The CDR3 DNA is TGTGCCAGCAGTGTCGCAGGGACGGGAAACACTGAAGCTTTCTTT. This translates into CASSVAGTGNTEAFF.

There are many counts of this clonotype. This rearrangement joins TRBV3-1 to TRBJ2-7; a weak D match, TRBD2 (5 bases). V shed 5 bases and J shed 1 base, with 12 bases lying between them. CDR1 is LGHDT and CDR2 is YNNKEL in the germline V gene (reference sequence). This CDR3 region has 14 residues. The CDR3 nucleotides are TGTGCCAGCAGCGACCCCCGGGGATCCTACGAGCAGTACTTC. Amino acid sequence: CASSDPRGSYEQYF.

The chain has TRBV5-1 and TRBJ2-2, with no clear D. V was shortened by 6 bases and J by 0 bases, with 12 bases between the two germline ends. The germline CDR1 and CDR2 sequences are SGHRS and YFSETQ. This CDR3 is built from 15 residues. The CDR3 coding sequence is TGCGCCAGCAACCTTGGCATATCGAACACCGGGGAGCTGTTTTTT. Amino acid sequence: CASNLGISNTGELFF.

About this clonotype: One base away lies a much larger clone, so this may be a sequencing read error. This chain links TRBV18 with TRBJ2-7; maybe TRBD1 (6 bases). The CDR3 extends over 15 amino acids. The V gene's germline CDR1 is KGHSH and CDR2 LQKENI. The CDR3 DNA is TGTGCCAACTCACCACTACAGGGTGCTGCGGACGAGCAGTACTTC. It codes for CANSPLQGAADEQYF.

Remarks on this clonotype: Germline and junction disagree at one end, which may indicate a read error. The rearrangement joins TRBV4-1 to TRBJ1-1; weak D call: TRBD1 (5 bases). The germline V gene has CDR1 MGHRA and CDR2 YSYEKL. The CDR3 contains 14 residues. The CDR3 reads CANSQELGRVGAFF. Written as DNA, the CDR3 is TGTGCCAACAGCCAAGAACTGGGCAGGGTTGGGGCTTTCTTT.